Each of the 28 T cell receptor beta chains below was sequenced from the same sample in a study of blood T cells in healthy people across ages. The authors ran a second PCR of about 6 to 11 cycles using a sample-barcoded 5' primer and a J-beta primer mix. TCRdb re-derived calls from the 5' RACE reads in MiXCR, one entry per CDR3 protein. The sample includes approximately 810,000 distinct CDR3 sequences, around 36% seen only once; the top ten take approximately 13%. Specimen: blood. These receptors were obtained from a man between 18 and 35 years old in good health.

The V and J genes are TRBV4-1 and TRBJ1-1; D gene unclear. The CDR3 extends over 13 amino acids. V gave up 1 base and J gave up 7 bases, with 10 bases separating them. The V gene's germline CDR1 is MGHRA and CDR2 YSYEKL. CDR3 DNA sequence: TGCGCCAGCAGCCAAGTTCCCGGTGTTGAAGCTTTCTTT. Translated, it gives CASSQVPGVEAFF.

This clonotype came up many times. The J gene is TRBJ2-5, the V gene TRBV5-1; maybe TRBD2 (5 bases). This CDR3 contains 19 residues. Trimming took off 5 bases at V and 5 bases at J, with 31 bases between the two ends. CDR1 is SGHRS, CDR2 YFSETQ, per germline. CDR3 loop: CASRRKGGLDSGLTETQYF. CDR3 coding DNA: TGCGCCAGCAGAAGAAAGGGCGGACTGGATTCCGGATTGACGGAGACCCAGTACTTC.

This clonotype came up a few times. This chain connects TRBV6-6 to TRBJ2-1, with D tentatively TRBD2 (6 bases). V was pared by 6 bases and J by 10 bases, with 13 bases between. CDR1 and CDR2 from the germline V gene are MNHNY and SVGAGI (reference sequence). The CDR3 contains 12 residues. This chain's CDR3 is CASSPLREEQFF. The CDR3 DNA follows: TGTGCCAGCAGCCCCCTCCGGGAGGAGCAGTTCTTC.

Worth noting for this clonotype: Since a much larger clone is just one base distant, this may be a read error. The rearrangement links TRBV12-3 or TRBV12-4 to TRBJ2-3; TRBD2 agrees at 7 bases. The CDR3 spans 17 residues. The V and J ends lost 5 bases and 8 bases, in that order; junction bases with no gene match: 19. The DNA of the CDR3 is TGTGCCAGCAGTCGACTGAGGGCTCGGGAGGTATTGGGTACGCAGTATTTT. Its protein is CASSRLRAREVLGTQYF.

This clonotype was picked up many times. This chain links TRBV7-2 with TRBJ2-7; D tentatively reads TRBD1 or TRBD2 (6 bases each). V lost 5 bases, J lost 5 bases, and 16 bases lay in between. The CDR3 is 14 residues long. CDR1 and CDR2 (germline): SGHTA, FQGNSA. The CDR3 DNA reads TGTGCCAGCAGCCGCTCGTGGAGGGACAACGAGCAGTACTTC. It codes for CASSRSWRDNEQYF.

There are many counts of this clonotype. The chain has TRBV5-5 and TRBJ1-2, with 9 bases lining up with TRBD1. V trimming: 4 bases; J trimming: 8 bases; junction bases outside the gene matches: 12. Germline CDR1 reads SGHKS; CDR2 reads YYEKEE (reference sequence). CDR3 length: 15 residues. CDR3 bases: TGTGCCAGCAGCGTCTCCGGGACAGGGATACTAGGCTACACCTTC. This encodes CASSVSGTGILGYTF. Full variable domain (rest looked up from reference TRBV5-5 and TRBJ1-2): DAGVTQSPTHLIKTRGQQVTLRCSPISGHKSVSWYQQVLGQGPQFIFQYYEKEERGRGNFPDRFSARQFPNYSSELNVNALLLGDSALYLCASSVSGTGILGYTFGSGTRLTVV.

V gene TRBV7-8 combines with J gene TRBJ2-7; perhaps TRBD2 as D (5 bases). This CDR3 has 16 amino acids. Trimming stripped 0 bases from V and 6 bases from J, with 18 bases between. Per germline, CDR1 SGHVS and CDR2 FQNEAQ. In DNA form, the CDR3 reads TGTGCCAGCAGCTTAGCCGGGGAGTCTCTGGGCTCCGAGCAGTACTTC. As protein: CASSLAGESLGSEQYF.

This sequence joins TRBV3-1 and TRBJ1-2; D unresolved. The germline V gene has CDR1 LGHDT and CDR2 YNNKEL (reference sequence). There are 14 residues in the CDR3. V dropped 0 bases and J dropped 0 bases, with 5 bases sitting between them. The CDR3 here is CASSQERSNYGYTF. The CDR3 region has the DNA TGTGCCAGCAGCCAAGAGCGTTCTAACTATGGCTACACCTTC.

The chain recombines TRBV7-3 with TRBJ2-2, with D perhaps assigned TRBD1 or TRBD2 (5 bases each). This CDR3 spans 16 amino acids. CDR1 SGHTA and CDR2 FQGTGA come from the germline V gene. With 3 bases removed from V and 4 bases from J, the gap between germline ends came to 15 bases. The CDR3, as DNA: TGTGCCAGCAGCTTGCCGGACGAGGGGTCCACCGGGGAGCTGTTTTTT. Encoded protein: CASSLPDEGSTGELFF.

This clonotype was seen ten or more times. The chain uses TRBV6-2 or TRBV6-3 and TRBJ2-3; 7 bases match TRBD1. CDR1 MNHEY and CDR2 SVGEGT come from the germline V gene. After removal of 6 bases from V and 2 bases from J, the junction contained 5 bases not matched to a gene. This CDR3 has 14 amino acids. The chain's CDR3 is CASSYRGYTDTQYF. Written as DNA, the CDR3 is TGTGCCAGCAGCTACAGGGGATACACAGATACGCAGTATTTT.

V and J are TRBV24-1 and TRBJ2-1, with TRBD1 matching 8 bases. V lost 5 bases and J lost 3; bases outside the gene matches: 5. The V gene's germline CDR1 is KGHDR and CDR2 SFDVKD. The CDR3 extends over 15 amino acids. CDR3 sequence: CATSGRGTGYNEQFF. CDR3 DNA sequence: TGTGCCACCAGTGGGAGGGGGACAGGCTACAATGAGCAGTTCTTC.

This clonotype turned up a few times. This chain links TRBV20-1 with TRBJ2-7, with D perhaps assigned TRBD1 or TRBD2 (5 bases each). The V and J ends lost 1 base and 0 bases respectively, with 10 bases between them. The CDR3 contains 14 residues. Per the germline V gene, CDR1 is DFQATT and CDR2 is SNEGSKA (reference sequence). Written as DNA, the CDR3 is TGCAGTGCTAGAGTTGAGGGGCCCTCCTACGAGCAGTACTTC. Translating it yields CSARVEGPSYEQYF.

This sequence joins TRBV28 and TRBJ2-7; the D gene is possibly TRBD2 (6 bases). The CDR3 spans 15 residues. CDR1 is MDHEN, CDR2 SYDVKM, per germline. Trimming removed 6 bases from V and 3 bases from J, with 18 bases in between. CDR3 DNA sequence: TGTGCCAGCAGACGTACTAGGCGGGGCCGCTACGAGCAGTACTTC. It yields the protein CASRRTRRGRYEQYF. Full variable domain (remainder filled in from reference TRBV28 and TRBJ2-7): DVKVTQSSRYLVKRTGEKVFLECVQDMDHENMFWYRQDPGLGLRLIYFSYDVKMKEKGDIPEGYSVSREKKERFSLILESASTNQTSMYLCASRRTRRGRYEQYFGPGTRLTVT.

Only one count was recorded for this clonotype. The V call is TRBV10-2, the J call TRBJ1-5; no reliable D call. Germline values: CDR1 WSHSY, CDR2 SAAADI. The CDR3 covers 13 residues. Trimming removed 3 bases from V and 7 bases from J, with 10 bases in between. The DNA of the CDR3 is TGCGCCAGCAGTGATGCGGGGAGGCAGCCCCAGCATTTT. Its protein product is CASSDAGRQPQHF.

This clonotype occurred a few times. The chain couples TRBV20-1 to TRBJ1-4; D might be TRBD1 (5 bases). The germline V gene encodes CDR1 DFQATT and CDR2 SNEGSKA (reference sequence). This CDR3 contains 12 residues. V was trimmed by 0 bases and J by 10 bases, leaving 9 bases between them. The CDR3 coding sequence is TGCAGTGCTAGAGAAGGGAGGGGAAAACTGTTTTTT. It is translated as CSAREGRGKLFF.

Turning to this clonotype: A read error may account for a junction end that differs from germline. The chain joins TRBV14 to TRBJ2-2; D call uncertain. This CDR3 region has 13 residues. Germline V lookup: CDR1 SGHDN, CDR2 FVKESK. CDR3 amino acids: CAGSQDLNGELFF. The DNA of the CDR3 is TGTGCCGGCAGCCAAGATCTGAACGGGGAGCTGTTTTTT.

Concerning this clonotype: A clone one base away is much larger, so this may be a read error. This CDR3 reads CVSSLTWTGDTQYF. The CDR3 nucleotides are TGTGTCAGCAGTTTAACATGGACAGGGGATACGCAGTATTTT. The chain employs TRBV12-3 or TRBV12-4 and TRBJ2-3; 8 bases map to TRBD1. This CDR3 has 14 amino acids.

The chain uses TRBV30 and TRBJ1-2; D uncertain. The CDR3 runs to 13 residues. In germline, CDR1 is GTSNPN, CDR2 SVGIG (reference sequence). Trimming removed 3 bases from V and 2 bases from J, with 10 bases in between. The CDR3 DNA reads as TGTGCCTGGAGGGAGATGGGGAACTATGGCTACACCTTC. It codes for CAWREMGNYGYTF. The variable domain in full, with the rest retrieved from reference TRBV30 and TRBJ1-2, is SQTIHQWPATLVQPVGSPLSLECTVEGTSNPNLYWYRQAAGRGLQLLFYSVGIGQISSEVPQNLSASRPQDRQFILSSKKLLLSDSGFYLCAWREMGNYGYTFGSGTRLTVV.

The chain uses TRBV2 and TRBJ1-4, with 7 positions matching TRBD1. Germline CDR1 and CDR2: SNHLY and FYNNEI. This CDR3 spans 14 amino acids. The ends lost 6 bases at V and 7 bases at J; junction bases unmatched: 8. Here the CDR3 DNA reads TGTGCCAGCAGGAGGGCAGGGGGGAGTGAAAAACTGTTTTTT. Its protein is CASRRAGGSEKLFF.

CDR3 residues: CASSLSISTEAFF. Here the CDR3 DNA reads TGTGCCAGCAGCTTAAGTATTTCCACTGAAGCTTTCTTT. This chain uses TRBV7-9 with TRBJ1-1; D gene ambiguous. Germline CDR1 SEHNR, CDR2 FQNEAQ (reference sequence). The CDR3 is 13 amino acids. Trimming took off 2 bases at V and 4 bases at J, with 8 bases between the two ends. The full variable domain, its missing parts supplied by reference TRBV7-9 and TRBJ1-1, is DTGVSQNPRHKITKRGQNVTFRCDPISEHNRLYWYRQTLGQGPEFLTYFQNEAQLEKSRLLSDRFSAERPKGSFSTLEIQRTEQGDSAMYLCASSLSISTEAFFGQGTRLTVV.

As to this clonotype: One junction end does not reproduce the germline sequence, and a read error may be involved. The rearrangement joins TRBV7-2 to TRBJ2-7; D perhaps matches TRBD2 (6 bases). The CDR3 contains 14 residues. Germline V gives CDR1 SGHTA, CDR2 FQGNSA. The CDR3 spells CASSGAGSLYERYF. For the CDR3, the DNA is TGTGCCAGCAGCGGAGCCGGGAGCCTCTACGAGCGGTACTTC.

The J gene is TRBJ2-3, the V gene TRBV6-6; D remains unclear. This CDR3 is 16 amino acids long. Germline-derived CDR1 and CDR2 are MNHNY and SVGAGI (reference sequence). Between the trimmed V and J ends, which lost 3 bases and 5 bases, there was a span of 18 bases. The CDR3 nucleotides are TGTGCCAGCAGTTATGGCACATCGAAAGTGGAAGATACGCAGTATTTT. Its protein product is CASSYGTSKVEDTQYF.

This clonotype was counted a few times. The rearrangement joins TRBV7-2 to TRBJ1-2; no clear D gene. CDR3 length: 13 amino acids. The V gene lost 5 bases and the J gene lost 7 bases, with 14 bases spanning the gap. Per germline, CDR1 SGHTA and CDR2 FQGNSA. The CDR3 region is CASSRRPEVGYTF. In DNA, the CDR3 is TGTGCCAGCAGCCGGAGACCCGAGGTTGGCTACACCTTC.

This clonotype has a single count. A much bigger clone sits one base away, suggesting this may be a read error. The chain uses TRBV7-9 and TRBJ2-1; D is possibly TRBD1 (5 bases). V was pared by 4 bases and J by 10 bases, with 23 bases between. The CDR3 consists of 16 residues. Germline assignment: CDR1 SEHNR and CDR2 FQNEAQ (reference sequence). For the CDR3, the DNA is TGTGCCAGCAGCTCGGACGAGACAGCAACCTTCTACGAGCAGTTCTTC. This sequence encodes CASSSDETATFYEQFF.

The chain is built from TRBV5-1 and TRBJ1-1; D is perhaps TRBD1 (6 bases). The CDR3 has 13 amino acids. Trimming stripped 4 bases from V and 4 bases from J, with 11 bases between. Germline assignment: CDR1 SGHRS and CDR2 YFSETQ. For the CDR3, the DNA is TGCGCCAGCAGCGTTAGGGGGGGCACTGAAGCTTTCTTT. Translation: CASSVRGGTEAFF.

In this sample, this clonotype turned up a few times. CDR3 in amino acids: CASSSEAARGRVGTVNYGYTF. As DNA, the CDR3 is TGTGCCAGCAGCTCCGAGGCGGCCAGGGGGCGCGTGGGAACAGTCAACTATGGCTACACCTTC. The chain recombines TRBV11-1 with TRBJ1-2, with 8 bases aligning to TRBD1. The CDR3 extends over 21 amino acids. Germline V gives CDR1 SGHAT, CDR2 FQDESV (reference sequence). The J segment lost 2 bases and the V segment lost 4 bases, leaving 24 bases of the junction unmatched.

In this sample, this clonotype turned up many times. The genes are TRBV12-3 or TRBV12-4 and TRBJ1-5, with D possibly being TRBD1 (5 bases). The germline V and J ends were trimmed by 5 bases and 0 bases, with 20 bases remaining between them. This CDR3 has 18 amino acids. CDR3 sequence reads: CASSLPTGGDYSNQPQHF. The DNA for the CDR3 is TGTGCCAGCAGTCTTCCAACTGGGGGGGACTATAGCAATCAGCCCCAGCATTTT.

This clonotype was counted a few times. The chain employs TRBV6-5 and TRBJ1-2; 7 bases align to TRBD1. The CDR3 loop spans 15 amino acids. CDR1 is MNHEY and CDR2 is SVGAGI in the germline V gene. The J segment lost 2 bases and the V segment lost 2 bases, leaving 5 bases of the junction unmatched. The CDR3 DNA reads TGTGCCAGCAGTTACGTCGACAGGGACAACTATGGCTACACCTTC. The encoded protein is CASSYVDRDNYGYTF.